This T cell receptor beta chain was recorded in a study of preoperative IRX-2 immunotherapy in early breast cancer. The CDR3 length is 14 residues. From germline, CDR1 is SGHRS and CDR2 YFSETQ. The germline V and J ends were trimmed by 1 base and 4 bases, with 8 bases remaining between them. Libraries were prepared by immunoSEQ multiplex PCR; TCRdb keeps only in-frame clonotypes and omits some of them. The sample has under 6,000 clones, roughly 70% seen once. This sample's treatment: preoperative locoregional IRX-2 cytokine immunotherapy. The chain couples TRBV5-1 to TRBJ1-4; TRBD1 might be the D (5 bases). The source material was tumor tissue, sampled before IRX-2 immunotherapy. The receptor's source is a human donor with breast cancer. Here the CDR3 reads CASSLRDGNEKLFF. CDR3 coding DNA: TGCGCCAGCAGCTTGAGGGACGGTAATGAAAAACTGTTTTTT.